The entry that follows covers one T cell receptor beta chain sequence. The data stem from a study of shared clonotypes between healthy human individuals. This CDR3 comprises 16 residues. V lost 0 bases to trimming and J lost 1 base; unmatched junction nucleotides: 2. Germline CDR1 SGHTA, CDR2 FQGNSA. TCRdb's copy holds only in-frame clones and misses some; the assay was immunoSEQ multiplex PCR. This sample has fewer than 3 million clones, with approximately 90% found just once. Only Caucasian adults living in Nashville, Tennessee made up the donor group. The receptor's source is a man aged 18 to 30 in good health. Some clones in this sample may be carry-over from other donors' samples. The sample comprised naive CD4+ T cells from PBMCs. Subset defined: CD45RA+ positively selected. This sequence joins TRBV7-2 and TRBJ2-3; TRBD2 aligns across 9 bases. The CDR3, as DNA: TGTGCCAGCAGCTTAGCAGCGGGAGGCCGCACAGATACGCAGTATTTT. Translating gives CASSLAAGGRTDTQYF.